This is a list of T cell receptor beta chains from one sample in a study of cytomegalovirus exposure and HLA in healthy donors. This table comes from immunoSEQ multiplex PCR, and its TCRdb copy is limited to in-frame clones, with some not included. Here the sample spans roughly 80,000 clones, about 76% being singletons. Sequencing was performed on PBMCs. The receptors shown here come from a male donor in good health and CMV-seropositive. The CDR3 runs from the conserved cysteine through the conserved F or W. A D gene is named only where the DNA matches it firmly. A row's size may be missing; if present it is once, few, many or a size class.

.	.	TRBJ1-4	TRBV9	TGTGCCAGCAGCGTAGACGGAGCGGGACAACTTGTAGGGGGGACAACTAATGAAAAACTGTTTTTT	CASSVDGAGQLVGGTTNEKLFF
TRBD1	.	TRBJ1-5	TRBV7-9	TGTGCCAGCAGCCCAGGGGGGAGTAGCAATCAGCCCCAGCATTTT	CASSPGGSSNQPQHF
TRBD1	.	TRBJ1-5	TRBV29-1	TGCAGCGTCGTTCCGGGACAGGGGTCACACAATCAGCCCCAGCATTTT	CSVVPGQGSHNQPQHF
TRBD2	few	TRBJ2-7	TRBV29-1	TGCAGCGTTGAAGGCGGGAGGAATCGCTACGAGCAGTACTTC	CSVEGGRNRYEQYF
.	few	TRBJ1-2	TRBV4-2	TGTGCCAGCAGCCAAGATCCGGGGGGATCTAACTATGGCTACACCTTC	CASSQDPGGSNYGYTF
TRBD1	few	TRBJ2-7	TRBV4-1	TGCGCCAGCAGCCGGCTTTCCGGGACAGGGGCCTACGAGCAGTACTTC	CASSRLSGTGAYEQYF
.	.	TRBJ1-5	TRBV5-4	TGTGCCAGCAGCTTGGACAGGTTGGATCAGCCCCAGCATTTT	CASSLDRLDQPQHF
.	.	TRBJ2-1	TRBV7-3	TGTGCCAGCAGCTTAAAAGCAGCTACTAACAATGAGCAGTTCTTC	CASSLKAATNNEQFF
.	.	TRBJ1-2	TRBV18	TGTGCCAGCACTATACCGACAGAGAACTATGGCTACACCTTC	CASTIPTENYGYTF
TRBD1	.	TRBJ2-7	TRBV9	TGTGCCAGCAGCGTAGGGGGACAGGGATCGTACGAGCAGTACTTC	CASSVGGQGSYEQYF